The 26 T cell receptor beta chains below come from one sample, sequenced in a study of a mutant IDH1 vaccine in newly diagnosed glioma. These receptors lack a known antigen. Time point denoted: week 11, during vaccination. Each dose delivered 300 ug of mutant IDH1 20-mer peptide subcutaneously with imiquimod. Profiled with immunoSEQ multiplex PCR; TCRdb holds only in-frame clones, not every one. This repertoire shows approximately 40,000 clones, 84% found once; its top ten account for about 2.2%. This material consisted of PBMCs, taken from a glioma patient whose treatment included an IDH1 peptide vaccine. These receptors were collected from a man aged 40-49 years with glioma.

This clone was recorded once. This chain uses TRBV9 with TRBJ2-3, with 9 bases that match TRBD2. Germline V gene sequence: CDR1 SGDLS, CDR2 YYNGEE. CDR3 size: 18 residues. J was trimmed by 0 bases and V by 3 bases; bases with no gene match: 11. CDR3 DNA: TGTGCCAGCAGCGCGGGACTAGCCGGTCCATCTAGCACAGATACGCAGTATTTT. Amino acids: CASSAGLAGPSSTDTQYF.

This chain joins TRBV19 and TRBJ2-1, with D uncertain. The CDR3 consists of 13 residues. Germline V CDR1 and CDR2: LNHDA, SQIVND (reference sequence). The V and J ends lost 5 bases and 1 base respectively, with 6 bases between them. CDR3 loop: CASSLGSYNEQFF. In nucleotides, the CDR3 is TGTGCCAGTAGTTTGGGATCCTACAATGAGCAGTTCTTC.

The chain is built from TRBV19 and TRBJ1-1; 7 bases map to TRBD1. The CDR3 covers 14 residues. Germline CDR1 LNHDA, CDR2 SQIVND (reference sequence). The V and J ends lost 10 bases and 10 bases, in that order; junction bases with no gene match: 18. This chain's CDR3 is CATIPGGGEIRAFF. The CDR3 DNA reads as TGTGCCACAATCCCCGGAGGGGGCGAGATCCGAGCTTTCTTT.

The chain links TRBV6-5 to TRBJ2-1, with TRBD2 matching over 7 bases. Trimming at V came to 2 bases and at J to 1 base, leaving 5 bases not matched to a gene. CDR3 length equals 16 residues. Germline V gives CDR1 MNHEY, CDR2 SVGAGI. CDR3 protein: CASSYRGSGSYNEQFF. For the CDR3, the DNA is TGTGCCAGCAGTTACCGGGGTAGCGGGTCCTACAATGAGCAGTTCTTC.

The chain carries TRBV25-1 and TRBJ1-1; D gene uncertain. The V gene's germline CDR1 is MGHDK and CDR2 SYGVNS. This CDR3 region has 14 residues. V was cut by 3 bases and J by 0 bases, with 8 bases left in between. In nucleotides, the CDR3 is TGTGCCAGCAGTGACTCTGGGCTGAACACTGAAGCTTTCTTT. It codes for CASSDSGLNTEAFF.

CDR3 region: CASRTPDRGRTEAFF. As DNA, the CDR3 is TGTGCCAGTAGGACCCCGGACAGGGGTAGGACTGAAGCTTTCTTT. This sequence joins TRBV19 and TRBJ1-1; 9 nucleotides agree with TRBD1. Trimming removed 6 bases from V and 5 bases from J; junction bases left unmatched: 10. CDR1 and CDR2 (germline): LNHDA, SQIVND (reference sequence). The CDR3 is 15 amino acids. The full variable domain, its missing parts supplied by reference TRBV19 and TRBJ1-1, is DGGITQSPKYLFRKEGQNVTLSCEQNLNHDAMYWYRQDPGQGLRLIYYSQIVNDFQKGDIAEGYSVSREKKESFPLTVTSAQKNPTAFYLCASRTPDRGRTEAFFGQGTRLTVV.

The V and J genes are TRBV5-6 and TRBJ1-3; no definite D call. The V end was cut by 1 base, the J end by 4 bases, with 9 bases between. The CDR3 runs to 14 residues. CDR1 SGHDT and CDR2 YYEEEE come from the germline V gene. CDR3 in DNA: TGTGCCAGCAGCTTGTACAGCGCCGGAAACACCATATATTTT. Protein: CASSLYSAGNTIYF.

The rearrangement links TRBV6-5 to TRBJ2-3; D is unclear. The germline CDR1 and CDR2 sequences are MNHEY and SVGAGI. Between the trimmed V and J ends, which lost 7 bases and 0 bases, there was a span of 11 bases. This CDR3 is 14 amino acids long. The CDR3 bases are TGTGCCAGCAACAGCGCAATAAGCACAGATACGCAGTATTTT. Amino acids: CASNSAISTDTQYF.

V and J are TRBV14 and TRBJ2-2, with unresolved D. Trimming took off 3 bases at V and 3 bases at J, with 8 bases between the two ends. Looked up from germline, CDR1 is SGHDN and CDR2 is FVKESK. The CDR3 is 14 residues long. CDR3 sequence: CASSHVLYTGELFF. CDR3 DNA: TGTGCCAGCAGCCACGTCCTGTACACCGGGGAGCTGTTTTTT.

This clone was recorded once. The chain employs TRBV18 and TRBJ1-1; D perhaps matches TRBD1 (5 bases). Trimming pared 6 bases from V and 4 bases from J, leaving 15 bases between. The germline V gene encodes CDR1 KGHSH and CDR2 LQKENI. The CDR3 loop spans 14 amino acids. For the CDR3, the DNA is TGTGCCAGCTCCTGGGGGGAGGCCGGCACTGAAGCTTTCTTT. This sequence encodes CASSWGEAGTEAFF.

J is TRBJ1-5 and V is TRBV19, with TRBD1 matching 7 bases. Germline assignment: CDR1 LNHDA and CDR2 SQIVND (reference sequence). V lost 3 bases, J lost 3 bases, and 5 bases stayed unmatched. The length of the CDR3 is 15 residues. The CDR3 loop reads CASSMMTGLNQPQHF. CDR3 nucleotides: TGTGCCAGTAGTATGATGACAGGGCTCAATCAGCCCCAGCATTTT.

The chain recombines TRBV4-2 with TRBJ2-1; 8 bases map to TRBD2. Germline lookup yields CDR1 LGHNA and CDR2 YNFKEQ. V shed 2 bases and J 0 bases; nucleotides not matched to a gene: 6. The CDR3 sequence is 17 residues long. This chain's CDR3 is CASSQKYGTSSYNEQFF. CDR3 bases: TGTGCCAGCAGCCAAAAATACGGGACTAGCTCCTACAATGAGCAGTTCTTC.

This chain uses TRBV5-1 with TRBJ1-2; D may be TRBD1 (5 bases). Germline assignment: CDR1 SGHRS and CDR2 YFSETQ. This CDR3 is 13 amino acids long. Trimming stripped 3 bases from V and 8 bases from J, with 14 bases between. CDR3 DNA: TGCGCCAGCAGCTCCGGACGGGGGGACGGCTACACCTTC. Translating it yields CASSSGRGDGYTF.

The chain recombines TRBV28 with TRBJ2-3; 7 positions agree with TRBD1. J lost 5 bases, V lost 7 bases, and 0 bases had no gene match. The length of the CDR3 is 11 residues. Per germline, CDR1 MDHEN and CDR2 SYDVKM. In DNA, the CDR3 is TGTGCCAGCAACAGGGGAGATACGCAGTATTTT. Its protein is CASNRGDTQYF.

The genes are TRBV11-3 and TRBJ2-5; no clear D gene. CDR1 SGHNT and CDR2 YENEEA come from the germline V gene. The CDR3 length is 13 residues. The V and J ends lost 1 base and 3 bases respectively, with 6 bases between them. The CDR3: CASSLVSEETQYF. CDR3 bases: TGTGCCAGCAGCTTAGTGTCGGAAGAGACCCAGTACTTC.

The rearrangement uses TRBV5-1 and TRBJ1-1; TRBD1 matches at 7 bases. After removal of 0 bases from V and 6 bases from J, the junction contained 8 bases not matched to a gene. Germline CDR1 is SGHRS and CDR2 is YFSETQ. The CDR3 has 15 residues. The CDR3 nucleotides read TGCGCCAGCAGCTTGGTACAGGGGAGTTTGCCTGAAGCTTTCTTT. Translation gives CASSLVQGSLPEAFF.

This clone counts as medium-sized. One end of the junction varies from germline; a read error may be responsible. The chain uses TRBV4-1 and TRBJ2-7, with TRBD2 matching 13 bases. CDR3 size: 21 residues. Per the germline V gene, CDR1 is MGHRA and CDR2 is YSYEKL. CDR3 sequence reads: CASSTPGLAGSRSGTSDEQYF. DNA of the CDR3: TGCGCCAGCAGCACTCCGGGACTAGCGGGATCCAGATCCGGAACCTCCGACGAGCAGTACTTC.

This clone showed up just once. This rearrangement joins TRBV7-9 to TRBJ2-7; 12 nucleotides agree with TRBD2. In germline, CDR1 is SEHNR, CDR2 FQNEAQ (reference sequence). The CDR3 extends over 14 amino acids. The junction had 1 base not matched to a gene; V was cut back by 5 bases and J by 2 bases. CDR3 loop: CASSGLAGPYEQYF. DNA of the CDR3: TGTGCCAGCAGCGGACTAGCGGGACCCTACGAGCAGTACTTC.

This CDR3 is CASRASGRSYNEQFF. Here the CDR3 DNA reads TGTGCCAGCAGGGCTAGCGGGAGGTCCTACAATGAGCAGTTCTTC. The chain has TRBV7-2 and TRBJ2-1; 11 nucleotides align to TRBD2. Germline assignment: CDR1 SGHTA and CDR2 FQGNSA. V lost 6 bases and J lost 1; bases outside the gene matches: 2. CDR3 size: 15 residues.

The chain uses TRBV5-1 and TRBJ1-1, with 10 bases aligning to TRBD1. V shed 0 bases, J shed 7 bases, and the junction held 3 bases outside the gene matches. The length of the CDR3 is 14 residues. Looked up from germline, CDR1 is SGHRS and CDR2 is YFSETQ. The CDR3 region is CASSLGTGGGEAFF. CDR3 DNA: TGCGCCAGCAGCTTGGGGACAGGGGGTGGTGAAGCTTTCTTT.

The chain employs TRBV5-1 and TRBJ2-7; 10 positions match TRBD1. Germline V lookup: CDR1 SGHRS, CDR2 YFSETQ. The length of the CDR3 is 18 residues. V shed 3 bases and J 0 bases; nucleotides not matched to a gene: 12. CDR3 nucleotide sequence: TGCGCCAGCAGCTCCCCCTCGGGACAGGGGCGCCACTCCTACGAGCAGTACTTC. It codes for CASSSPSGQGRHSYEQYF.

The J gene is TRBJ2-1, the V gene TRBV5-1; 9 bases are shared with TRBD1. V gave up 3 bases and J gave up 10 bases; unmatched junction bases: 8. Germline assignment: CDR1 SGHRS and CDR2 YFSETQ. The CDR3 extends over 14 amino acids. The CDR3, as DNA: TGCGCCAGCAGCTCCGGGACAGGGAGTCAAGAGCAGTTCTTC. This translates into CASSSGTGSQEQFF. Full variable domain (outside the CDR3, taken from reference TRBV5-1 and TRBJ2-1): KAGVTQTPRYLIKTRGQQVTLSCSPISGHRSVSWYQQTPGQGLQFLFEYFSETQRNKGNFPGRFSGRQFSNSRSEMNVSTLELGDSALYLCASSSGTGSQEQFFGPGTRLTVL.

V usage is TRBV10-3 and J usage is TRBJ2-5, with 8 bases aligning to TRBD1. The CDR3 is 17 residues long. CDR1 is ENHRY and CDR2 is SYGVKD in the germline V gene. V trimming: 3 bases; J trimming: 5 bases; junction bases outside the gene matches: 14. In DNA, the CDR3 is TGTGCCATCAGTGACCCTCACAGGGGGGAAGGAGGGGAGACCCAGTACTTC. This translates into CAISDPHRGEGGETQYF.

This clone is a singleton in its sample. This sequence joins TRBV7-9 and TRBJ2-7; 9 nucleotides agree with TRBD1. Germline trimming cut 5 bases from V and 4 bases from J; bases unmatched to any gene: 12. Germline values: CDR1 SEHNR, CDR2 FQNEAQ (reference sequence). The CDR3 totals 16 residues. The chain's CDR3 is CASSHPRDRVEYEQYF. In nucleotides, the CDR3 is TGTGCCAGCAGCCACCCAAGGGACAGGGTAGAATACGAGCAGTACTTC.

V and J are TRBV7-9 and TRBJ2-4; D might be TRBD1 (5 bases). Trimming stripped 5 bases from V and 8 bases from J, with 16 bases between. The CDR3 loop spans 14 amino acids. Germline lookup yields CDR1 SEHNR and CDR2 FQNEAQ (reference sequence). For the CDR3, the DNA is TGTGCCAGCAGCCGACAGCAAACGCTGGACATTCAGTACTTC. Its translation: CASSRQQTLDIQYF.

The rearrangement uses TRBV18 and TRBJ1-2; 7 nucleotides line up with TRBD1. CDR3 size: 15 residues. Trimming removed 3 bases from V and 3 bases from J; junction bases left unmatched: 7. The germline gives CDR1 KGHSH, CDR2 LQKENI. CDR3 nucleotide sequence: TGTGCCAGCTCACCCCAGACAGGGTCCGACTATGGCTACACCTTC. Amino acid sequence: CASSPQTGSDYGYTF.